This record covers a single T cell receptor (beta chain). Generated by immunoSEQ multiplex PCR, the TCRdb table keeps only in-frame clones and is missing some. Of about 77,000 clones listed, 85% to 90% are singletons. The entry originates in a study of OX40 agonist ivuxolimab in advanced cancers. Looking at the study overall: Dose-escalation cases comprised hepatocellular carcinoma, melanoma, renal cell or head and neck cancer. Of the participants, around 39% had some prior anti-PD-1, anti-PD-L1 or anti-CTLA-4 therapy, which was allowed.

CDR1 and CDR2 from the germline V gene are SGHNT and YYREEE (reference sequence). This CDR3 spans 16 amino acids. Trimming pared 5 bases from V and 4 bases from J, leaving 18 bases between. The receptor was isolated from an adult with an advanced solid tumor such as melanoma, head and neck, liver or kidney cancer. This specimen consisted of CD4+ or CD8+ T cells sorted from blood, obtained in a trial of the OX40 agonist ivuxolimab. The chain carries TRBV5-4 and TRBJ2-2; either TRBD1 or TRBD2 may supply D (5 bases each). The CDR3 is CASRAGTPLGTGELFF. CDR3 DNA sequence: TGTGCCAGCAGAGCCGGGACCCCCCTGGGCACCGGGGAGCTGTTTTTT.